Shown below are 11 T cell receptor beta chains from a single sample sequenced in a study of cytomegalovirus exposure and HLA in healthy donors. A multiplex PCR was run with 60 Vbeta primers and 13 Jbeta primers. Assay used: immunoSEQ multiplex PCR; TCRdb lists only in-frame clones, some missing. The sample shows roughly 200,000 clones, and roughly 1.2% sits with its ten largest clones. Sequenced input: PBMCs. These receptors all come from a girl aged 2 to 10 in good health and CMV-seropositive.

The J gene is TRBJ2-7, the V gene TRBV28; 8 bases line up with TRBD2. From germline, CDR1 is MDHEN and CDR2 SYDVKM. The CDR3 covers 12 residues. Trimming removed 7 bases from V and 6 bases from J; junction bases left unmatched: 5. CDR3 sequence: CASTLRGGEQYF. The CDR3 coding sequence is TGTGCCAGCACTCTCCGGGGGGGCGAGCAGTACTTC.

V is TRBV5-1 and J is TRBJ1-1, with a weak D call TRBD1 (5 bases). V was trimmed by 1 base and J by 7 bases, leaving 14 bases between them. CDR3 size: 14 residues. Germline lookup yields CDR1 SGHRS and CDR2 YFSETQ. The CDR3 reads CASSLTRQLGEAFF. Written as DNA, the CDR3 is TGCGCCAGCAGCTTGACCCGACAGTTGGGTGAAGCTTTCTTT. The full variable domain, its missing parts supplied by reference TRBV5-1 and TRBJ1-1, is KAGVTQTPRYLIKTRGQQVTLSCSPISGHRSVSWYQQTPGQGLQFLFEYFSETQRNKGNFPGRFSGRQFSNSRSEMNVSTLELGDSALYLCASSLTRQLGEAFFGQGTRLTVV.

The chain is built from TRBV7-9 and TRBJ1-1, with TRBD1 as a possible D gene (6 bases). Trimming removed 1 base at V and 6 bases at J, with 12 bases between. The CDR3 runs to 14 residues. Germline CDR1 and CDR2: SEHNR and FQNEAQ (reference sequence). The CDR3 loop is CASSLVQGVPEAFF. CDR3 DNA sequence: TGTGCCAGCAGCTTAGTACAGGGAGTTCCTGAAGCTTTCTTT.

The V gene is TRBV29-1, the J gene TRBJ1-2; D is unclear. This CDR3 has 12 amino acids. From germline, CDR1 is SQVTM and CDR2 ANQGSEA. The CDR3 DNA sequence: TGCTCTTGCGGCGAAGTGGACTATGGCTACACCTTC. Amino acid sequence: CSCGEVDYGYTF.

The chain recombines TRBV7-3 with TRBJ2-6, with D tentatively TRBD1 (6 bases). The CDR3 is made up of 15 amino acids. Germline V gene lookup returns CDR1 SGHTA and CDR2 FQGTGA. The V end lost 6 bases, the J end lost 1 base, and 10 bases lay between the germline ends. CDR3 DNA sequence: TGTGCCAGCAGTTTCGGACAGTCTGGGGCCAACGTCCTGACTTTC. This sequence encodes CASSFGQSGANVLTF.

CDR3 loop: CASSPGTGGAMEQYF. In DNA form, the CDR3 reads TGTGCCAGCAGTCCCGGGACAGGAGGGGCTATGGAGCAGTACTTC. The chain employs TRBV28 and TRBJ2-7; 8 nucleotides agree with TRBD1. V gave up 5 bases and J gave up 7 bases; unmatched junction bases: 13. The CDR3 length is 15 residues. The germline gives CDR1 MDHEN, CDR2 SYDVKM.

V and J are TRBV28 and TRBJ2-5; 8 bases line up with TRBD2. V was clipped by 5 bases and J by 7 bases; unmatched bases: 9. Per germline, CDR1 MDHEN and CDR2 SYDVKM. The CDR3 totals 14 residues. CDR3 DNA: TGTGCCAGCAGTCCACTAGCGGCCACCGGGACCCAGTACTTC. Its protein is CASSPLAATGTQYF.

The chain uses TRBV6-4 and TRBJ2-7, with 7 bases lining up with TRBD1. Germline V lookup: CDR1 MRHNA, CDR2 SNTAGT. Losses at the gene ends were 2 bases for V and 2 bases for J; bases not matched to a gene: 9. The CDR3 totals 16 residues. The CDR3 DNA reads TGTGCCAGCAGTGACCTACCCACGGGACAGACCTACGAGCAGTACTTC. Translation gives CASSDLPTGQTYEQYF.

This chain connects TRBV5-1 to TRBJ2-3; 10 nucleotides match TRBD1. Germline V gene sequence: CDR1 SGHRS, CDR2 YFSETQ. The J segment lost 4 bases and the V segment lost 4 bases, leaving 3 bases of the junction unmatched. This CDR3 has 14 residues. This chain's CDR3 is CASSTDRGADTQYF. CDR3 bases: TGCGCCAGCAGCACGGACAGGGGGGCAGATACGCAGTATTTT.

V usage is TRBV5-1 and J usage is TRBJ2-3; 12 bases map to TRBD2. Germline lookup yields CDR1 SGHRS and CDR2 YFSETQ. This CDR3 is 16 amino acids long. J gave up 5 bases and V 4 bases, and 8 bases lay outside the gene matches. DNA for the CDR3: TGCGCCAGCAGCCCTTCCCGACTAGCGGGAGTAGATACGCAGTATTTT. As protein: CASSPSRLAGVDTQYF.

CDR3 nucleotide sequence: TGCGCCAGCAGTCCGGGACAGACTAACTATGGCTACACCTTC. Protein: CASSPGQTNYGYTF. The chain recombines TRBV4-1 with TRBJ1-2; 7 nucleotides align to TRBD1. The CDR3 extends over 14 amino acids. Germline V gene data show CDR1 as MGHRA and CDR2 as YSYEKL. V shed 6 bases and J 0 bases; nucleotides not matched to a gene: 4.